The 23 T cell receptor beta chains reported below all come from one sample, sequenced in a study of T cell changes during pregnancy in multiple sclerosis. Here immunoSEQ multiplex PCR was the method, and the copy in TCRdb shows in-frame clones only, minus some. In the table there are some 75,000 clones, nearly 95% of which are singletons. Sequenced material: peripheral blood, taken in the second trimester of pregnancy. All receptors come from a female donor with multiple sclerosis, enrolled in a pregnancy study.

This chain connects TRBV6-5 to TRBJ1-2, with a weak D call TRBD1 (5 bases). The CDR3 has 15 residues. V dropped 3 bases and J dropped 6 bases, with 17 bases sitting between them. The germline CDR1 and CDR2 sequences are MNHEY and SVGAGI. The CDR3 DNA reads as TGTGCCAGCAGTTATTCCCTCTTAGGGACTGATGGCTACACCTTC. Translation gives CASSYSLLGTDGYTF.

V usage is TRBV2 and J usage is TRBJ2-1; 9 bases are shared with TRBD2. The CDR3 length is 14 residues. The germline gives CDR1 SNHLY, CDR2 FYNNEI. V was pared by 7 bases and J by 7 bases, with 8 bases of the junction left unmatched. CDR3 region: CASTGSGRLNEQFF. The DNA of the CDR3 is TGTGCCAGCACGGGTAGCGGGAGACTGAATGAGCAGTTCTTC.

The rearrangement joins TRBV19 to TRBJ1-1; unclear D gene. The V end lost 7 bases, the J end lost 1 base, and 13 bases lay between the germline ends. The CDR3 length is 14 residues. Germline-derived CDR1 and CDR2 are LNHDA and SQIVND (reference sequence). The CDR3 loop reads CASTERRKNTEAFF. The CDR3 region has the DNA TGTGCCAGTACTGAACGGCGGAAGAACACTGAAGCTTTCTTT.

For the CDR3, the DNA is TGCGCCAGCAGCCTGACCGGGGTCAATGAGCAGTTCTTC. Its translation is CASSLTGVNEQFF. This chain links TRBV4-1 with TRBJ2-1; perhaps TRBD2 as D (5 bases). Germline V gene data show CDR1 as MGHRA and CDR2 as YSYEKL. Trimming removed 4 bases from V and 6 bases from J, with 10 bases in between. CDR3 length: 13 amino acids.

The CDR3 DNA sequence: TGTGCCAGCTCACCCTTACAGGGGGGGACCGGGAATATTCAGTACTTC. Its protein product is CASSPLQGGTGNIQYF. This sequence joins TRBV18 and TRBJ2-4; possibly TRBD1 for D (8 bases). V gave up 3 bases and J gave up 10 bases, with 22 bases separating them. CDR3 size: 16 residues. Germline-derived CDR1 and CDR2 are KGHSH and LQKENI.

This clone was observed a single time. This chain uses TRBV14 with TRBJ2-2; weak D call: TRBD1 (7 bases). Germline CDR1 SGHDN, CDR2 FVKESK. This CDR3 contains 16 residues. The germline V and J ends were trimmed by 4 bases and 1 base, with 13 bases remaining between them. The DNA for the CDR3 is TGTGCCAGCAGCCTCAGACAGGGACTGAACACCGGGGAGCTGTTTTTT. Translating it yields CASSLRQGLNTGELFF. Using reference TRBV14 and TRBJ2-2 for the parts outside the CDR3, the full variable domain is EAGVTQFPSHSVIEKGQTVTLRCDPISGHDNLYWYRRVMGKEIKFLLHFVKESKQDESGMPNNRFLAERTGGTYSTLKVQPAELEDSGVYFCASSLRQGLNTGELFFGEGSRLTVL.

CDR3 nucleotide sequence: TGTGCCAGCGCCGCGGGTCGTCAAGAGACCCAGTACTTC. Translated, it gives CASAAGRQETQYF. The gene calls are TRBV27 and TRBJ2-5; D perhaps matches TRBD2 (5 bases). There are 13 residues in the CDR3. Germline V gene lookup returns CDR1 MNHEY and CDR2 SMNVEV (reference sequence). The V end lost 8 bases, the J end lost 2 bases, and 12 bases lay between the germline ends.

V usage is TRBV2 and J usage is TRBJ2-1; a weak D match, TRBD2 (5 bases). The CDR3 has 14 amino acids. Germline lookup yields CDR1 SNHLY and CDR2 FYNNEI. Between the trimmed V and J ends, which lost 7 bases and 4 bases, there was a span of 14 bases. The DNA for the CDR3 is TGTGCCAGCATGCGGCGGGTAACTTACAATGAGCAGTTCTTC. It translates to CASMRRVTYNEQFF.

The genes are TRBV7-6 and TRBJ2-2, with 8 bases identical to TRBD2. Trimming cost V 3 bases and J 0 bases; bases outside gene matches: 6. The length of the CDR3 is 17 residues. Per the germline V gene, CDR1 is SGHVS and CDR2 is FNYEAQ. CDR3 bases: TGTGCCAGCAGCTTCCACTTAGCGGGGCCGAACACCGGGGAGCTGTTTTTT. Its translation: CASSFHLAGPNTGELFF.

The J gene is TRBJ2-7, the V gene TRBV9; possibly TRBD2 for D (5 bases). The CDR3 spans 15 residues. CDR1 is SGDLS, CDR2 YYNGEE, per germline. V was trimmed by 5 bases and J by 2 bases, leaving 17 bases between them. CDR3 coding DNA: TGTGCCAGCAGTGGCTCCTCCGGGGTTCCCTACGAGCAGTACTTC. Translating it yields CASSGSSGVPYEQYF.

The chain couples TRBV6-1 to TRBJ1-1; a possible D gene is TRBD1 (5 bases). Germline lookup yields CDR1 MNHNS and CDR2 SASEGT. This CDR3 is 14 amino acids long. Trimming removed 8 bases from V and 1 base from J, with 14 bases in between. The CDR3, as DNA: TGTGCCAGCGGTGGGAGGGGTCGGAACACTGAAGCTTTCTTT. Amino acids: CASGGRGRNTEAFF.

The chain recombines TRBV11-2 with TRBJ2-2, with D unresolved. CDR3 length: 16 residues. Between the trimmed V and J ends, which lost 2 bases and 5 bases, there was a span of 15 bases. Germline CDR1 is SGHAT and CDR2 is FQNNGV. CDR3 in DNA: TGTGCCAGCAGCTTACAACTGAATACGGGTACCGGGGAGCTGTTTTTT. Its protein product is CASSLQLNTGTGELFF.

This chain uses TRBV2 with TRBJ1-3, with D unresolved. Germline CDR1 is SNHLY and CDR2 is FYNNEI. Trimming removed 5 bases from V and 0 bases from J, with 11 bases in between. The CDR3 sequence is 15 residues long. CDR3 in DNA: TGTGCCAGCAGTCCTCTCGGTGGCTCTGGAAACACCATATATTTT. Translation: CASSPLGGSGNTIYF. The full variable domain, completed using reference TRBV2 and TRBJ1-3, is EPEVTQTPSHQVTQMGQEVILRCVPISNHLYFYWYRQILGQKVEFLVSFYNNEISEKSEIFDDQFSVERPDGSNFTLKIRSTKLEDSAMYFCASSPLGGSGNTIYFGEGSWLTVV.

The V gene is TRBV28, the J gene TRBJ2-7; D is unclear. With 6 bases removed from V and 8 bases from J, the gap between germline ends came to 17 bases. CDR3 length: 13 amino acids. CDR1 is MDHEN and CDR2 is SYDVKM in the germline V gene. CDR3 nucleotide sequence: TGTGCCAGCAGCTTAGATTCCCTCCAGAAGCAGTACTTC. It translates to CASSLDSLQKQYF.

The chain joins TRBV19 to TRBJ1-5; 10 bases are shared with TRBD1. CDR1 and CDR2 from the germline V gene are LNHDA and SQIVND (reference sequence). The CDR3 length is 15 residues. With V trimmed by 7 bases and J by 6 bases, 9 bases remained unmatched. The CDR3 bases are TGTGCCAGTACCAAGGGACAGGGGCAGGTTCAGCCCCAGCATTTT. Amino acids: CASTKGQGQVQPQHF.

The chain couples TRBV14 to TRBJ2-1; TRBD2 agrees at 10 bases. This CDR3 region has 15 residues. Germline values: CDR1 SGHDN, CDR2 FVKESK. V lost 4 bases to trimming and J lost 6 bases; unmatched junction nucleotides: 6. CDR3 coding DNA: TGTGCCAGCAGCCGGCCGGGACTAGCGCTCAATGAGCAGTTCTTC. Amino acids: CASSRPGLALNEQFF.

The chain links TRBV2 to TRBJ2-3; 8 bases match TRBD1. This CDR3 contains 15 residues. CDR1 and CDR2 (germline): SNHLY, FYNNEI. The V segment lost 5 bases and the J segment 1 base; nucleotides outside the gene matches: 5. The CDR3 DNA follows: TGTGCCAGCAGTCCCGACAGGGGCGGCACAGATACGCAGTATTTT. As protein: CASSPDRGGTDTQYF.

The chain links TRBV6-6 to TRBJ2-2, with TRBD1 matching over 7 bases. CDR3 length: 15 residues. CDR1 and CDR2 from the germline V gene are MNHNY and SVGAGI (reference sequence). V shed 7 bases and J 1 base; nucleotides not matched to a gene: 6. The DNA for the CDR3 is TGTGCCAGCACCGCGGACAGGCGGAACACCGGGGAGCTGTTTTTT. As protein: CASTADRRNTGELFF.

The chain employs TRBV5-1 and TRBJ1-2; 8 bases agree with TRBD1. The CDR3 is 14 residues long. Unmatched junction bases numbered 2, after V lost 0 bases and J lost 4 bases. CDR1 and CDR2 (germline): SGHRS, YFSETQ. CDR3 region: CASSLEGQAYGYTF. In DNA form, the CDR3 reads TGCGCCAGCAGCTTGGAGGGACAGGCCTATGGCTACACCTTC. The whole variable domain, filled in from reference TRBV5-1 and TRBJ1-2, reads KAGVTQTPRYLIKTRGQQVTLSCSPISGHRSVSWYQQTPGQGLQFLFEYFSETQRNKGNFPGRFSGRQFSNSRSEMNVSTLELGDSALYLCASSLEGQAYGYTFGSGTRLTVV.

This clone was observed a single time. The chain joins TRBV7-2 to TRBJ2-3; D perhaps matches TRBD2 (5 bases). Germline-derived CDR1 and CDR2 are SGHTA and FQGNSA. The CDR3 extends over 17 amino acids. Trimming stripped 5 bases from V and 1 base from J, with 19 bases between. The CDR3 DNA follows: TGTGCCAGCAGCCCTAAATTCATAGCGATTGGCACAGATACGCAGTATTTT. Its protein product is CASSPKFIAIGTDTQYF.

This chain links TRBV30 with TRBJ1-5; the D is unclear. This CDR3 has 13 amino acids. V lost 1 base and J 6 bases, leaving 10 bases between the germline ends. Germline lookup yields CDR1 GTSNPN and CDR2 SVGIG (reference sequence). The CDR3 here is CAWSDGLPQPQHF. CDR3 sequence (DNA): TGTGCCTGGAGTGACGGGTTACCTCAGCCCCAGCATTTT.

This clone was detected only once. The chain is built from TRBV6-1 and TRBJ1-2, with TRBD1 matching over 9 bases. This CDR3 contains 14 residues. From germline, CDR1 is MNHNS and CDR2 SASEGT. J gave up 7 bases and V 2 bases, and 5 bases lay outside the gene matches. The DNA for the CDR3 is TGTGCCAGCAGTGAATCACAGGGGGCTGGTGGCTACACCTTC. It translates to CASSESQGAGGYTF.

J is TRBJ2-2 and V is TRBV19; a possible D gene is TRBD2 (5 bases). This CDR3 is 15 amino acids long. V was pared by 5 bases and J by 1 base, with 11 bases between. Germline lookup yields CDR1 LNHDA and CDR2 SQIVND (reference sequence). CDR3 region: CASSGSAGNTGELFF. DNA of the CDR3: TGTGCCAGTAGTGGGTCGGCGGGGAACACCGGGGAGCTGTTTTTT.